The rows below give T cell receptor beta chains drawn from one sample of a study of T cells expressing NK-cell markers. For each CDR3 protein, TCRdb gives one entry from its re-call of the 5' RACE reads, without DNA. This repertoire includes 130,000 to 150,000 distinct CDR3 sequences. Sequences were obtained from blood T cells: a sorted CD56 or NKG2C T cell subset, CD4+ or CD8+ T cells, or bulk PBMC T cells (not recorded which). All receptors derive from a man younger than 35 in good health. CDR3s include the opening cysteine and the closing phenylalanine or tryptophan.

J gene | V gene | CDR3 protein
TRBJ1-5 | TRBV20-1 | CSAGRQGTYSNQPQHF
TRBJ2-1 | TRBV7-6 | CASSSNPVAGGPGDEQFF
TRBJ2-1 | TRBV11-3 | CASSPWGDEQFF
TRBJ1-1 | TRBV7-9 | CASSLGSLGTEAFF
TRBJ2-1 | TRBV28 | CASSWTSGYNEQFF
TRBJ2-2 | TRBV23-1 | CASSRNTNTGELFF
TRBJ2-5 | TRBV27 | CASSLRDRHGETQYF
TRBJ2-5 | TRBV15 | CATSRDGGGAETQYF
TRBJ2-1 | TRBV11-2 | CASGPARSEQFF
TRBJ1-6 | TRBV7-9 | CASRQAEWNSPLHF
TRBJ2-6 | TRBV27 | CASSLYSGAGANVLTF
TRBJ2-1 | TRBV14 | CASSQGRGDNEQFF
TRBJ2-1 | TRBV12-3/TRBV12-4 | CASSLPAGFDNEQFF
TRBJ2-1 | TRBV6-5 | CASSYDLATYEQFF
TRBJ2-1 | TRBV6-5 | CASSYSLRETHNEQFF
TRBJ2-3 | TRBV14 | CASSQGYITDTQYF
TRBJ2-1 | TRBV7-9 | CASSLVASEEQFF
TRBJ2-1 | TRBV20-1 | CSALSQSGVSYNEQFF
TRBJ2-7 | TRBV3-1 | CASSQEGRLVYEQYF
TRBJ2-3 | TRBV7-9 | CASSPRPRDTQYF
TRBJ2-2 | TRBV19 | CASHANVARYPPEGELFF
TRBJ2-7 | TRBV7-8 | CASSSPPRDTLYEQYF
TRBJ2-3 | TRBV3-1 | CASSPRSGSPDTQYF
TRBJ2-1 | TRBV12-3/TRBV12-4 | CASSWHGLGNEQFF
TRBJ2-7 | TRBV4-2 | CASSQDRAGLNNEQYF